The entry that follows covers one T cell receptor beta chain sequence. Its antigen is unidentified. This entry is derived from a study of blood T cells in healthy people across ages. Study-wide points: Higher diversity, along with more naive CD4+ cells, distinguished long-lived donors from aged donors. Possibly, changes in expanded clonotypes were confounded because donor CMV status was unknown.

Researchers isolated at least 6.5 million PBMCs per sample. This CDR3 is built from 14 residues. Germline V lookup: CDR1 MNHNY, CDR2 SVGAGI (reference sequence). Between the trimmed V and J ends, which lost 6 bases and 0 bases, there was a span of 12 bases. Next came a second PCR, run for about 6 to 11 cycles, which used a sample-barcoded 5' primer along with a J-beta primer mix. Every cDNA was tagged by a template-switch adaptor with 12 random nucleotides. Using its own MiXCR run on the 5' RACE reads, TCRdb lists one record per CDR3 protein. The sample carries some 670,000 distinct CDR3 sequences, 45% to 60% recorded once.

This sequence originates from a woman of 80 years or more in good health. Material for sequencing was blood. The genes are TRBV6-6 and TRBJ2-7; D remains unclear. The CDR3 sequence: CASSPRAVSYEQYF. CDR3 DNA: TGTGCCAGCAGCCCCCGCGCGGTCTCCTACGAGCAGTACTTC.